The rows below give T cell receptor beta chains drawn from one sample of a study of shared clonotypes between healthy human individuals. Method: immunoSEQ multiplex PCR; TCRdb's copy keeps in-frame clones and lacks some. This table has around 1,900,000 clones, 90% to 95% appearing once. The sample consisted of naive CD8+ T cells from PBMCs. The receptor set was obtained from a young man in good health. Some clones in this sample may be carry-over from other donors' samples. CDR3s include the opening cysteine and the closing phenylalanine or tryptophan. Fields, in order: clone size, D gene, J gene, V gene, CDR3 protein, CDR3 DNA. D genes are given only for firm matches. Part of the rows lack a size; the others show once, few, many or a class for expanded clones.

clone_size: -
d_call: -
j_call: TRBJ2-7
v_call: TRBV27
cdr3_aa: CASSASAGQQSYEQYF
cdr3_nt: TGTGCCAGCAGTGCCTCAGCGGGACAGCAATCCTACGAGCAGTACTTC

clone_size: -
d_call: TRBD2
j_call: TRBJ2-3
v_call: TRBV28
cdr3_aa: CASSLSVAGFTDTQYF
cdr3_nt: TGTGCCAGCAGTTTATCAGTAGCGGGGTTCACAGATACGCAGTATTTT

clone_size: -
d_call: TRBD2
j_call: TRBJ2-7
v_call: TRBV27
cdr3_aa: CASSLLAGNHEQYF
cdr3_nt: TGTGCCAGCAGTTTACTAGCGGGAAACCACGAGCAGTACTTC

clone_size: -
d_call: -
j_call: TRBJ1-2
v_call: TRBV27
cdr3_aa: CASSPRGGLYGYTF
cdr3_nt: TGTGCCAGCAGCCCCCGCGGAGGCCTTTATGGCTACACCTTC

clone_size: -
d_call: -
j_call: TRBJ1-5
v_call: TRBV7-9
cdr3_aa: CASSPWDGGMGNQPQHF
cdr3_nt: TGTGCCAGCAGCCCTTGGGACGGTGGTATGGGCAATCAGCCCCAGCATTTT

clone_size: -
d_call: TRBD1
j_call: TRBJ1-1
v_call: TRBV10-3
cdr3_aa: CAISEDRVYTEAFF
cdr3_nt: TGTGCCATCAGTGAGGACAGGGTGTACACTGAAGCTTTCTTT

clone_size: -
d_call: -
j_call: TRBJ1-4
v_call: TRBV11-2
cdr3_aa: CASSLASWQTNTYGEKLFF
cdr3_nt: TGTGCCAGCAGCTTAGCATCATGGCAGACAAACACGTACGGCGAAAAACTGTTTTTT

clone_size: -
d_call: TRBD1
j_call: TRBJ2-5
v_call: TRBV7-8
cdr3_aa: CASSLRQGGETQYF
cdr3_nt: TGTGCCAGCAGCCTAAGACAGGGGGGAGAGACCCAGTACTTC

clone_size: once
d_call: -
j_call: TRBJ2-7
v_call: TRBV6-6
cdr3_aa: CASSYSEVTTYEQYF
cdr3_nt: TGTGCCAGCAGTTACTCGGAGGTTACAACCTACGAGCAGTACTTC

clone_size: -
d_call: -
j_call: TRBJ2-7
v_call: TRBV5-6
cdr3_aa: CASSHTPPYEQYF
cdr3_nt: TGTGCCAGCAGCCATACCCCACCCTACGAGCAGTACTTC

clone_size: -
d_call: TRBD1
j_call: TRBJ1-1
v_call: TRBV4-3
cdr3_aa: CASSQSYRDREEAFF
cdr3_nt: TGCGCCAGCAGCCAATCGTACCGGGACAGGGAGGAAGCTTTCTTT

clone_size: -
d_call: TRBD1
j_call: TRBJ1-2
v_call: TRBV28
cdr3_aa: CASSSDREDRGPNYGYTF
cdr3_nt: TGTGCCAGCAGTTCGGACAGGGAGGACAGGGGCCCTAACTATGGCTACACCTTC

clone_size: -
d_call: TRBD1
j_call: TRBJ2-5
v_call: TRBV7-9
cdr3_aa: CASSLRQGVRETQYF
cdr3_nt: TGTGCCAGCAGCTTAAGACAGGGGGTAAGGGAGACCCAGTACTTC

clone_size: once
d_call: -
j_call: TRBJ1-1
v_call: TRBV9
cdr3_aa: CASSVANFRDVNTEAFF
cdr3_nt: TGTGCCAGCAGCGTAGCCAATTTCCGGGACGTAAACACTGAAGCTTTCTTT

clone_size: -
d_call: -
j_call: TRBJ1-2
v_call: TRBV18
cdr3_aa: CASSGGPRGNYGYTF
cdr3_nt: TGTGCCAGCTCAGGGGGACCGCGGGGGAACTATGGCTACACCTTC

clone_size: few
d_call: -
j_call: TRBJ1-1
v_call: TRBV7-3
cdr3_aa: CASSLGGAGTEAFF
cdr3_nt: TGTGCCAGCAGCTTAGGAGGGGCCGGCACTGAAGCTTTCTTT

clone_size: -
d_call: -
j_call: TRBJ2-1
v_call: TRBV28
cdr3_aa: CASSIGPDEQFF
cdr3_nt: TGTGCCAGCAGTATCGGACCGGATGAGCAGTTCTTC

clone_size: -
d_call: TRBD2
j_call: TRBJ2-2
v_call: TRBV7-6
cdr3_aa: CASSQNDEVAGGRDTGELFF
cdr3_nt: TGTGCCAGCAGCCAAAACGACGAGGTAGCGGGAGGGCGGGACACCGGGGAGCTGTTTTTT

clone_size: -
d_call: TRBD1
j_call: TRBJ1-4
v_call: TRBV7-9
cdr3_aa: CATPRTGVEKLFF
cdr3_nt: TGTGCCACCCCAAGGACAGGGGTTGAAAAACTGTTTTTT

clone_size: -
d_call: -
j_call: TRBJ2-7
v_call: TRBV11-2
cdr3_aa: CASSRRQGGGEQYF
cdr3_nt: TGTGCCAGCAGCCGTCGACAGGGAGGAGGCGAGCAGTACTTC

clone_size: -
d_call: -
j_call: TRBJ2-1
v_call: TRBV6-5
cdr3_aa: CASSPGAGRYNEQFF
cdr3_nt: TGTGCCAGCAGTCCCGGGGCGGGACGGTACAATGAGCAGTTCTTC

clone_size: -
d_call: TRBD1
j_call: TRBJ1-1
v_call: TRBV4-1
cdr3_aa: CASSQVWDSYTEAFF
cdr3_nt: TGCGCCAGCAGCCAAGTATGGGACAGCTACACTGAAGCTTTCTTT

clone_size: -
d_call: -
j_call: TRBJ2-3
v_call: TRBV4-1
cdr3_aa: CASSQEVPLGTDTQYF
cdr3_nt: TGCGCCAGCAGCCAAGAGGTGCCGCTGGGCACAGATACGCAGTATTTT

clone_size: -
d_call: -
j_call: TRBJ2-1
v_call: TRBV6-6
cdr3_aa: CASSTSGSMDEQFF
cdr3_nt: TGTGCCAGCAGTACCTCAGGGTCTATGGATGAGCAGTTCTTC

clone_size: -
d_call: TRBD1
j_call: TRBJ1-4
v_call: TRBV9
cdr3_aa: CASSVEGGADDEKLFF
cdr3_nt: TGTGCCAGCAGCGTAGAAGGGGGCGCCGATGATGAAAAACTGTTTTTT

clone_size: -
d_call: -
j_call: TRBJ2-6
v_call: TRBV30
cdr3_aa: CAWSPTGRSGANVLTF
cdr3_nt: TGTGCCTGGAGTCCCACAGGTCGCTCTGGGGCCAACGTCCTGACTTTC

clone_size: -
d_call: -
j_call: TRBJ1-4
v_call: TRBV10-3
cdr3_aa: CAISEGGARYEKLFF
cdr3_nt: TGTGCCATCAGTGAGGGAGGGGCGCGGTATGAAAAACTGTTTTTT

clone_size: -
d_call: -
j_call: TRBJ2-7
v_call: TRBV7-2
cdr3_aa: CASSWGAGHYEQYF
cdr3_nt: TGTGCCAGCAGCTGGGGGGCAGGGCACTACGAGCAGTACTTC

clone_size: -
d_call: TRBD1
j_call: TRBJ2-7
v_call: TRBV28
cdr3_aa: CASSLTPPGQDYEQYF
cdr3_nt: TGTGCCAGCAGTTTAACCCCACCGGGACAGGATTACGAGCAGTACTTC

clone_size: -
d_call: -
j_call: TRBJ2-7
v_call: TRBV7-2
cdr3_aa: CASSFRVVSSYEQYF
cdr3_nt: TGTGCCAGCAGTTTCAGAGTTGTATCCTCCTACGAGCAGTACTTC

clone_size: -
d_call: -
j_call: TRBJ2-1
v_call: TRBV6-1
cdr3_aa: CAAGGSSPFF
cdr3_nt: TGTGCCGCCGGGGGTTCCAGTCCGTTCTTC

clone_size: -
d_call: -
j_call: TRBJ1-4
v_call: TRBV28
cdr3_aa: CASTPLREATNEKLFF
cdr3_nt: TGTGCCAGCACCCCCCTCCGGGAGGCAACTAATGAAAAACTGTTTTTT

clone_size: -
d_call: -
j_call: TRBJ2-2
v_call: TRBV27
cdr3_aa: CASKSGVPGELFF
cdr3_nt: TGTGCCAGCAAATCCGGGGTCCCCGGGGAGCTGTTTTTT

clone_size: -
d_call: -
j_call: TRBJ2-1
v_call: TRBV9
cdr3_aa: CASGKELGYNEQFF
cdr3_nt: TGTGCCAGCGGTAAGGAGTTGGGCTACAATGAGCAGTTCTTC

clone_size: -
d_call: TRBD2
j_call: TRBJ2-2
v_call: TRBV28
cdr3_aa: CASSRGLAGEGGTGELFF
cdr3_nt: TGTGCCAGCAGCCGTGGACTAGCGGGAGAGGGAGGGACCGGGGAGCTGTTTTTT

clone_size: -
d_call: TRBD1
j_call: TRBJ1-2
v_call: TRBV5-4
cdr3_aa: CASSSTGDIGGYTF
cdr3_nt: TGTGCCAGCAGCTCGACAGGGGACATTGGTGGCTACACCTTC

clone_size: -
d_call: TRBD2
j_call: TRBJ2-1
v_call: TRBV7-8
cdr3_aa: CASILAGGYNEQFF
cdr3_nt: TGTGCCAGCATCTTAGCGGGAGGGTACAATGAGCAGTTCTTC

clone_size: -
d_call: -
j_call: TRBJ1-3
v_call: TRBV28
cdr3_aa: CASSLSYRNTIYF
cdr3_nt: TGTGCCAGCAGTTTATCCTACCGGAACACCATATATTTT

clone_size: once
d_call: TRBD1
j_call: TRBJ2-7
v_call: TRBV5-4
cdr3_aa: CASSLAGTGFYEQYF
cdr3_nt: TGTGCCAGCAGCTTGGCCGGGACAGGGTTCTACGAGCAGTACTTC

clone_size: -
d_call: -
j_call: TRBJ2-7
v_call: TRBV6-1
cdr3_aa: CASPRDSTYEQYF
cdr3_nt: TGTGCCAGTCCCCGGGACTCGACCTACGAGCAGTACTTC

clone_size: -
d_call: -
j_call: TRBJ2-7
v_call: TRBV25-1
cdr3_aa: CASMGVAGYEQYF
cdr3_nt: TGTGCCAGCATGGGGGTGGCAGGCTACGAGCAGTACTTC

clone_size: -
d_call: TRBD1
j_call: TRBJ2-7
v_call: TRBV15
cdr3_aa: CATSRGGTGGSYEQYF
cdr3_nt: TGTGCCACCAGCAGAGGCGGGACAGGGGGCTCCTACGAGCAGTACTTC

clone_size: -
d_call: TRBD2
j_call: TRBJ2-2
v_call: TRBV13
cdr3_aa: CASSLGGEGPEAGELFF
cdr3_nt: TGTGCCAGCAGCTTAGGAGGGGAGGGCCCCGAGGCCGGGGAGCTGTTTTTT